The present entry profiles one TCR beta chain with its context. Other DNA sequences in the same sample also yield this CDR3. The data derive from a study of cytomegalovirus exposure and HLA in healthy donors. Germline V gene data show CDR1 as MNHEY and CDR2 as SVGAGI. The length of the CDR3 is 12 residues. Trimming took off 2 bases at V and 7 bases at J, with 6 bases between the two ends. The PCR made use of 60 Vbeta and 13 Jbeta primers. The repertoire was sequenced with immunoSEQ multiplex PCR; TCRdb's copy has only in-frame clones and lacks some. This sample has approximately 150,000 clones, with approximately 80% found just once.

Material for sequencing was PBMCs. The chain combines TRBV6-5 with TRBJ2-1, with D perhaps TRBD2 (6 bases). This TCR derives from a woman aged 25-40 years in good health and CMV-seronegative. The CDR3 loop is CASSYGGNEQFF. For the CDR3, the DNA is TGTGCCAGCAGTTACGGGGGGAATGAGCAGTTCTTC.